This T cell receptor beta chain was recorded in a study of blood T cell repertoires in COVID-19 (dated by TCRdb to about 2020). Context from the whole study: Samples covering the acute and convalescent phases of COVID-19 were provided by collaborators in the United States, Italy and Spain. The prospective study material was composed of cDNA or gDNA derived from T cells, B-cell-depleted T cells, or PBMCs. The dataset comprised deeply sampled blood TCRbeta repertoires from subjects exposed to, actively infected with, or recovered from COVID-19. The repertoires were released in a freely available public database meant as a resource for research on the immune response to SARS-CoV-2. The samples were drawn from two sources: the first 160 participants of the ongoing ImmuneRACE study, and 1,254 subjects contributed by 6 global collaborators. Nearly every sample came with metadata listing a de-identified subject ID, COVID-19 status, age in years and sex. Where HLA class I and class II types were available, the types were taken from metadata supplied by the sample provider, not from assay-based typing. On the study overall, not on this receptor specifically: How much clinical and demographic metadata was included differed by source and by participant, and the metadata was provided uncurated.

The immunoSEQ Assay, a bias-controlled multiplex PCR, was used to amplify TCRbeta CDR3 regions from genomic DNA. For the original study's pipeline: The number of nucleated cells in each sample was estimated from the amplification of reference gene primers within the assay. To quantify the absolute abundance of each unique TCRbeta CDR3 rearrangement, sequence reads were collapsed and filtered. Productive Simpson clonality was computed per sample as the square root of Simpson's diversity index over productive rearrangements. TCRdb provides this immuneACCESS table in a form limited to in-frame rearrangements. Some clones are lacking; in checked studies, under half of them reflect an unresolved V gene, and why the rest are absent is not known. V and J calls and clone size are copied from that table; D and trimming were computed from the DNA. This sample comprises 330,000 or so clones, 80% to 90% of them detected only once. The ten largest clones add up to roughly 8.9% of the sample.

In Seattle, one collaborating source enrolled patients while the infection was active and tracked those patients longitudinally over the course of disease. Collaborating institutions collected whole blood in K2EDTA tubes following their own protocols. For TCRbeta analysis, collaborators shipped samples as frozen whole blood, isolated PBMCs, or DNA extracted from either of those sample types. This clone was recorded a few times. Its antigen is not yet known. The sample holds no much larger clone one base away, and base qualities are not on file. This clonotype originated in a man aged 25-45 years with COVID-19, enrolled during active disease. The specimen sequenced was peripheral blood.

The nucleotides read TGTGCCTGGGGGACCGGGACAATCGCCAATGAGCAGTTCTTC. Translation gives CAWGTGTIANEQFF. The sequence joins TRBV30 to TRBJ2-1; TRBD1 is a weak D gene call, 6 bases matching. V is shortened by 5 bases, J by 6 bases, and the region joining them spans 17 bases. The CDR3, cysteine through phenylalanine, is 14 amino acids long. Kept here is only the CDR3 DNA, which spans 42 bases and is read in frame from base 1. Based on the germline V gene (reference sequence), the CDR1 and CDR2 sequences are GTSNPN and SVGIG.